This is a list of T cell receptor beta chains from one sample in a study of beta chain features in type 1 diabetes. Profiled with immunoSEQ multiplex PCR; TCRdb holds only in-frame clones, not every one. The repertoire holds roughly 160,000 clones, with 7.8% as singletons. Material: central memory CD4+ T cells from blood. The receptors derive from a middle-aged woman with type 1 diabetes. Each CDR3 is given with its conserved first and last residue. A D gene is named only where the DNA matches it firmly. Size tells how often a clone was seen (once, few, many) or the class of an expanded clone, and some rows leave it out.

v_call: TRBV30; clone_size: NA; j_call: TRBJ1-1; cdr3_length: 17; d_call: NA; cdr3_nt: TGTGCCTGGAGTAAAACCCCGGGAGGGGAATTCAACACTGAAGCTTTCTTT; cdr3_aa: CAWSKTPGGEFNTEAFF
v_call: TRBV30; clone_size: few; j_call: TRBJ2-5; cdr3_length: 13; d_call: TRBD1; cdr3_nt: TGTGCCCGGGGACAGCAGGGAAAAGAGACCCAGTACTTC; cdr3_aa: CARGQQGKETQYF
v_call: TRBV4-3; clone_size: few; j_call: TRBJ2-7; cdr3_length: 15; d_call: TRBD2; cdr3_nt: TGCGCCAGCAGCCAACTGGGACTAGTAGGAGGCGAGCAGTACTTC; cdr3_aa: CASSQLGLVGGEQYF
v_call: TRBV18; clone_size: few; j_call: TRBJ2-7; cdr3_length: 13; d_call: NA; cdr3_nt: TGTGCCAGCTCACCAGGGACACTACTCGAGCAGTACTTC; cdr3_aa: CASSPGTLLEQYF
v_call: TRBV28; clone_size: NA; j_call: TRBJ2-7; cdr3_length: 15; d_call: TRBD1; cdr3_nt: TGTGCCAGCAGTCCAACTAAAGGGACAGGGAGCGAGCAGTACTTC; cdr3_aa: CASSPTKGTGSEQYF
v_call: TRBV29-1; clone_size: few; j_call: TRBJ1-1; cdr3_length: 14; d_call: NA; cdr3_nt: TGCAGCGTTGACCGCGGGGGCAGCGGCACTGAAGCTTTCTTT; cdr3_aa: CSVDRGGSGTEAFF
v_call: TRBV18; clone_size: NA; j_call: TRBJ2-3; cdr3_length: 19; d_call: TRBD2; cdr3_nt: TGTGCCAGCTCACCACGGGGCCCGACTAGCGGGAGAGGGCAGGATACGCAGTATTTT; cdr3_aa: CASSPRGPTSGRGQDTQYF
v_call: TRBV7-2; clone_size: few; j_call: TRBJ1-6; cdr3_length: 13; d_call: NA; cdr3_nt: TGTGCCGGGGGGGACCGAGATAATTCACCCCTCCACTTT; cdr3_aa: CAGGDRDNSPLHF
v_call: TRBV5-1; clone_size: few; j_call: TRBJ2-7; cdr3_length: 19; d_call: TRBD2; cdr3_nt: TGCGCCAGCAGCTTGGATCTCAGGACTAGCGGGATGAAGGCCTACGAGCAGTACTTC; cdr3_aa: CASSLDLRTSGMKAYEQYF
v_call: TRBV30; clone_size: few; j_call: TRBJ2-1; cdr3_length: 12; d_call: NA; cdr3_nt: TGTGCCTGGAGTAAGAGTATCGATGAGCAGTTCTTC; cdr3_aa: CAWSKSIDEQFF
v_call: TRBV7-6; clone_size: NA; j_call: TRBJ1-1; cdr3_length: 13; d_call: NA; cdr3_nt: TGTGCCAGCAGCCTGGGTTGGGAGACTGAAGCTTTCTTT; cdr3_aa: CASSLGWETEAFF
v_call: TRBV4-1; clone_size: NA; j_call: TRBJ2-2; cdr3_length: 17; d_call: TRBD1; cdr3_nt: TGCGCCAGCAGCCGTCGTTTAGGACAGGATAACACCGGGGAGCTGTTTTTT; cdr3_aa: CASSRRLGQDNTGELFF
v_call: TRBV9; clone_size: few; j_call: TRBJ2-3; cdr3_length: 14; d_call: NA; cdr3_nt: TGTGCCAGCAGCCTAGCGATAGGCACAGATACGCAGTATTTT; cdr3_aa: CASSLAIGTDTQYF
v_call: TRBV29-1; clone_size: few; j_call: TRBJ2-7; cdr3_length: 13; d_call: NA; cdr3_nt: TGCAGCGGTATCGACAGGACTAGCTACGAGCAGTACTTC; cdr3_aa: CSGIDRTSYEQYF
v_call: TRBV18; clone_size: NA; j_call: TRBJ2-3; cdr3_length: 16; d_call: TRBD2; cdr3_nt: TGTGCCAGCTCACCACCCGGACTAGCGGCCACAGATACGCAGTATTTT; cdr3_aa: CASSPPGLAATDTQYF
v_call: TRBV19; clone_size: NA; j_call: TRBJ2-7; cdr3_length: 13; d_call: NA; cdr3_nt: TGTGCCAGTAGTAAAGAGGCCTCCTACGAGCAGTACTTC; cdr3_aa: CASSKEASYEQYF
v_call: TRBV7-2; clone_size: few; j_call: TRBJ2-5; cdr3_length: 16; d_call: NA; cdr3_nt: TGTGCCAGCAGCCTAGCCGCGGCGGACATCTTAGAGACCCAGTACTTC; cdr3_aa: CASSLAAADILETQYF
v_call: TRBV7-2; clone_size: few; j_call: TRBJ1-3; cdr3_length: 15; d_call: TRBD1; cdr3_nt: TGTGCCAGCAGCCGAGACAGGGACTCTGGAAACACCATATATTTT; cdr3_aa: CASSRDRDSGNTIYF
v_call: TRBV6-5; clone_size: few; j_call: TRBJ1-1; cdr3_length: 13; d_call: NA; cdr3_nt: TGTGCCAGTCGATGGGGGGAGGACACTGAAGCTTTCTTT; cdr3_aa: CASRWGEDTEAFF
v_call: TRBV9; clone_size: few; j_call: TRBJ2-5; cdr3_length: 15; d_call: TRBD2; cdr3_nt: TGTGCCAGCAGCGTCGGACTAGCTGGGGGGGAGACCCAGTACTTC; cdr3_aa: CASSVGLAGGETQYF
v_call: TRBV27; clone_size: few; j_call: TRBJ2-3; cdr3_length: 17; d_call: NA; cdr3_nt: TGTGCCAGCAGTTTGGGGGGGCTCGGGAGTGATTCAGATACGCAGTATTTT; cdr3_aa: CASSLGGLGSDSDTQYF
v_call: TRBV11-2; clone_size: few; j_call: TRBJ2-1; cdr3_length: 18; d_call: TRBD2; cdr3_nt: TGTGCCAGCAGCTTTAGGACTAGCGGGGGGGCCTTCGGGACTGAGCAGTTCTTC; cdr3_aa: CASSFRTSGGAFGTEQFF
v_call: TRBV6-5; clone_size: many; j_call: TRBJ1-1; cdr3_length: 12; d_call: NA; cdr3_nt: TGTGCCAGCAGTTATGTTGAGGGTGAAGCTTTCTTT; cdr3_aa: CASSYVEGEAFF
v_call: TRBV7-3; clone_size: few; j_call: TRBJ2-1; cdr3_length: 16; d_call: TRBD1; cdr3_nt: TGTGCCAGCAGCTCCACAAGGGACAGGGGGGACAATGAGCAGTTCTTC; cdr3_aa: CASSSTRDRGDNEQFF
v_call: TRBV28; clone_size: NA; j_call: TRBJ1-2; cdr3_length: 12; d_call: NA; cdr3_nt: TGTGCCAGCAGTCTAACGGGGGATGGCTACACCTTC; cdr3_aa: CASSLTGDGYTF
v_call: TRBV7-3; clone_size: NA; j_call: TRBJ2-3; cdr3_length: 16; d_call: NA; cdr3_nt: TGTGCCAGCAGCTTAAACGGAGCGGAGAGCACAGATACGCAGTATTTT; cdr3_aa: CASSLNGAESTDTQYF
v_call: TRBV18; clone_size: few; j_call: TRBJ2-7; cdr3_length: 14; d_call: NA; cdr3_nt: TGTGCCAGCTCACCATTCGCCAGCTCCTACGAGCAGTACTTC; cdr3_aa: CASSPFASSYEQYF
v_call: TRBV11-2; clone_size: many; j_call: TRBJ2-7; cdr3_length: 18; d_call: NA; cdr3_nt: TGTGCCAGCAGCCCGATTGGGCGGAGCCGGGGAGTTAATTACGAGCAGTACTTC; cdr3_aa: CASSPIGRSRGVNYEQYF
v_call: TRBV5-5; clone_size: many; j_call: TRBJ2-7; cdr3_length: 13; d_call: TRBD1; cdr3_nt: TGTGCCAGCAGCATAGACAGGGCGGTCGAGCAGTACTTC; cdr3_aa: CASSIDRAVEQYF
v_call: TRBV6-6; clone_size: few; j_call: TRBJ2-1; cdr3_length: 16; d_call: TRBD1; cdr3_nt: TGTGCCAGCAGCGCGGACAGGGCAGCGTCCTACAATGAGCAGTTCTTC; cdr3_aa: CASSADRAASYNEQFF
v_call: TRBV11-2; clone_size: NA; j_call: TRBJ2-1; cdr3_length: 15; d_call: TRBD1; cdr3_nt: TGTGCCAGCAGCTTAGCGGGACAGGGGGCGAGTGAGCAGTTCTTC; cdr3_aa: CASSLAGQGASEQFF
v_call: TRBV7-3; clone_size: few; j_call: TRBJ1-2; cdr3_length: 15; d_call: TRBD1; cdr3_nt: TGTGCCAGCAGCTTAGGACAGGGGGCGGACTATGGCTACACCTTC; cdr3_aa: CASSLGQGADYGYTF
v_call: TRBV5-8; clone_size: NA; j_call: TRBJ1-3; cdr3_length: 12; d_call: NA; cdr3_nt: TGTGCCAGCAGCCTGAGAGGAAACACCATATATTTT; cdr3_aa: CASSLRGNTIYF
v_call: TRBV28; clone_size: few; j_call: TRBJ2-7; cdr3_length: 15; d_call: NA; cdr3_nt: TGTGCCAGCAGTCGCACTCTACAGGGATCGAACGAGCAGTACTTC; cdr3_aa: CASSRTLQGSNEQYF
v_call: TRBV9; clone_size: few; j_call: TRBJ1-2; cdr3_length: 17; d_call: TRBD1; cdr3_nt: TGTGCCAGCAGCGTAGTGGCGGGGGGGACAGCCAAGCGAGGCTACACCTTC; cdr3_aa: CASSVVAGGTAKRGYTF
v_call: TRBV5-1; clone_size: NA; j_call: TRBJ2-1; cdr3_length: 17; d_call: TRBD2; cdr3_nt: TGCGCCAGCAGGTTGACTAGCGGGGGGTCCTACTACAATGAGCAGTTCTTC; cdr3_aa: CASRLTSGGSYYNEQFF
v_call: TRBV18; clone_size: NA; j_call: TRBJ1-1; cdr3_length: 13; d_call: TRBD1; cdr3_nt: TGTGCCAGCTCACCAGGAAGGGACAGGGAGACTTTCTTT; cdr3_aa: CASSPGRDRETFF
v_call: TRBV20-1; clone_size: NA; j_call: TRBJ1-2; cdr3_length: 11; d_call: NA; cdr3_nt: TGCAGTGCCCGGAGGCTTCGTGGCTACACCTTC; cdr3_aa: CSARRLRGYTF
v_call: TRBV28; clone_size: few; j_call: TRBJ1-5; cdr3_length: 15; d_call: TRBD1; cdr3_nt: TGTGCCAGCAGGCGACCGAACAGGGGTGGGCAGCCCCAGCATTTT; cdr3_aa: CASRRPNRGGQPQHF
v_call: TRBV7-6; clone_size: few; j_call: TRBJ1-5; cdr3_length: 16; d_call: TRBD1; cdr3_nt: TGTGCCAGCAGCTTAGCTACAGGGGTCGGCAATCAGCCCCAGCATTTT; cdr3_aa: CASSLATGVGNQPQHF
v_call: TRBV7-6; clone_size: NA; j_call: TRBJ1-2; cdr3_length: 16; d_call: NA; cdr3_nt: TGTGCCAGCAGCTTAGGCGACGGTGGGACTGGGGATGGCTACACCTTC; cdr3_aa: CASSLGDGGTGDGYTF
v_call: TRBV9; clone_size: NA; j_call: TRBJ2-3; cdr3_length: 18; d_call: TRBD2; cdr3_nt: TGTGCCAGCAGCCCCGGCCAGACTAGCGGGGGTGGCACAGATACGCAGTATTTT; cdr3_aa: CASSPGQTSGGGTDTQYF
v_call: TRBV5-1; clone_size: once; j_call: TRBJ1-6; cdr3_length: 12; d_call: TRBD1; cdr3_nt: TGCGCCAGCTCGGACAGGGGTTCACCCCTCCACTTT; cdr3_aa: CASSDRGSPLHF
v_call: TRBV27; clone_size: few; j_call: TRBJ2-3; cdr3_length: 14; d_call: NA; cdr3_nt: TGTGCCAGCAGTAAACCAGGGCCGACAGATACGCAGTATTTT; cdr3_aa: CASSKPGPTDTQYF
v_call: TRBV6-5; clone_size: few; j_call: TRBJ2-1; cdr3_length: 13; d_call: NA; cdr3_nt: TGTGCCAGCAGTTACGAGGCATACAATGAGCAGTTCTTC; cdr3_aa: CASSYEAYNEQFF
v_call: TRBV30; clone_size: few; j_call: TRBJ1-2; cdr3_length: 15; d_call: NA; cdr3_nt: TGTGCCTGGAGTGCTCCCATTGCAGGGGCGGGTGGCTACACCTTC; cdr3_aa: CAWSAPIAGAGGYTF
v_call: TRBV4-1; clone_size: few; j_call: TRBJ2-7; cdr3_length: 13; d_call: NA; cdr3_nt: TGCGCCAGCAGCCGGACAGACCGGAGCGAGCAGTACTTC; cdr3_aa: CASSRTDRSEQYF
v_call: TRBV28; clone_size: few; j_call: TRBJ1-5; cdr3_length: 14; d_call: TRBD1; cdr3_nt: TGTGCCAGCCGGGACAGGGGGCGAAATCAGCCCCAGCATTTT; cdr3_aa: CASRDRGRNQPQHF
v_call: TRBV4-1; clone_size: NA; j_call: TRBJ2-7; cdr3_length: 15; d_call: NA; cdr3_nt: TGCGCCAGCAGCCAAGTGGGCAGGGGCAAACACGAGCAGTACTTC; cdr3_aa: CASSQVGRGKHEQYF
v_call: TRBV19; clone_size: few; j_call: TRBJ1-2; cdr3_length: 16; d_call: NA; cdr3_nt: TGTGCCAGCCATGACAGGTCCTCGGCGGAGTTGAATGGCTACACCTTC; cdr3_aa: CASHDRSSAELNGYTF
v_call: TRBV18; clone_size: NA; j_call: TRBJ1-2; cdr3_length: 14; d_call: NA; cdr3_nt: TGTGCCAGCTCACCGACGACAGGAAACTATGGCTACACCTTC; cdr3_aa: CASSPTTGNYGYTF
v_call: TRBV7-6; clone_size: many; j_call: TRBJ2-5; cdr3_length: 14; d_call: NA; cdr3_nt: TGTGCCAGCAGCTTAGGTGGCGGCCAAGAGACCCAGTACTTC; cdr3_aa: CASSLGGGQETQYF